These 21 T cell receptor beta chains were sequenced from one sample in a study of cytomegalovirus exposure and HLA in healthy donors (dated 2017 in TCRdb). The library was generated by the immunoSEQ multiplex PCR assay. A mixture of 60 forward primers for TCR Vbeta segments and 13 reverse primers for TCR Jbeta segments was used in the multiplex PCR. Here the immuneACCESS table is served through TCRdb, limited to in-frame sequences with V and J called. Missing clones are a known gap in these copies; in checked studies unresolved V genes cover under half, and the rest lacks a known reason. The sample table lists around 20,000 clones, 84% of them with a count of one. The top ten clonotypes cover over 20% of the sample. The sample taken for sequencing was PBMCs. The receptor set was obtained from a human donor in good health.

V is TRBV2 and J is TRBJ2-1, with a weak D call TRBD1 (7 bases). V lost 8 bases, J lost 15 bases, and 20 bases lay in between. This CDR3 spans 12 amino acids. Germline V CDR1 and CDR2: SNHLY, FYNNEI. DNA for the CDR3: TGTGCCAGCGGAGGGGCGGGACAGACCTCGTTCTTC. This translates into CASGGAGQTSFF. Based on the CDR3 plus reference TRBV2 and TRBJ2-1, the full variable domain is EPEVTQTPSHQVTQMGQEVILRCVPISNHLYFYWYRQILGQKVEFLVSFYNNEISEKSEIFDDQFSVERPDGSNFTLKIRSTKLEDSAMYFCASGGAGQTSFFGPGTRLTVL.

The chain has TRBV19 and TRBJ1-2; 8 bases match TRBD1. The CDR3 contains 15 residues. From germline, CDR1 is LNHDA and CDR2 SQIVND (reference sequence). The junction had 7 bases not matched to a gene; V was cut back by 3 bases and J by 4 bases. The DNA of the CDR3 is TGTGCCAGTAGTATTGAACAGGGGGGGCTCTATGGCTACACCTTC. Translating it yields CASSIEQGGLYGYTF.

This chain uses TRBV9 with TRBJ1-1; no clear D gene. Germline CDR1 is SGDLS and CDR2 is YYNGEE. The CDR3 contains 14 residues. V lost 0 bases, J lost 5 bases, and 11 bases lay in between. This chain's CDR3 is CASSVGPGKTEAFF. The DNA of the CDR3 is TGTGCCAGCAGCGTAGGTCCGGGGAAGACTGAAGCTTTCTTT.

The V gene is TRBV10-2, the J gene TRBJ1-5; D is uncertain. This CDR3 has 17 residues. The germline V gene encodes CDR1 WSHSY and CDR2 SAAADI. Trimming removed 5 bases at V and 4 bases at J, with 21 bases between. CDR3 sequence (DNA): TGCGCCAGCAGTAATAAAGTCCGGTTGGTTGAAAATCAGCCCCAGCATTTT. Translating it yields CASSNKVRLVENQPQHF.

V usage is TRBV7-9 and J usage is TRBJ1-1, with 7 positions matching TRBD1. J lost 6 bases, V lost 8 bases, and 9 bases had no gene match. The CDR3 runs to 13 residues. The germline CDR1 and CDR2 sequences are SEHNR and FQNEAQ (reference sequence). DNA for the CDR3: TGTGCCAGCGACAGGGTAAGGGTCTCTGAAGCTTTCTTT. Translating it yields CASDRVRVSEAFF.

This sequence joins TRBV5-5 and TRBJ2-7; D might be TRBD2 (6 bases). Germline V gene sequence: CDR1 SGHKS, CDR2 YYEKEE (reference sequence). V lost 2 bases and J lost 2, with 17 bases in between. The CDR3 is made up of 16 amino acids. The CDR3: CASSFSGAPPAYEQYF. For the CDR3, the DNA is TGTGCCAGCAGCTTTTCGGGAGCACCTCCGGCCTACGAGCAGTACTTC.

CDR3 sequence: CASRFGLGYNEQFF. DNA for the CDR3: TGTGCCAGCAGGTTTGGTCTCGGCTACAATGAGCAGTTCTTC. This chain links TRBV27 with TRBJ2-1; D uncertain. The CDR3 has 14 residues. CDR1 and CDR2 from the germline V gene are MNHEY and SMNVEV (reference sequence). Trimming took off 6 bases at V and 3 bases at J, with 12 bases between the two ends.

This rearrangement joins TRBV6-1 to TRBJ1-2; TRBD1 matches at 11 bases. Germline V CDR1 and CDR2: MNHNS, SASEGT. The CDR3 contains 13 residues. Unmatched junction bases numbered 6, after V lost 8 bases and J lost 7 bases. Here the CDR3 DNA reads TGTGCCAGCGGAGGGACAGGGGGTCTTGGCTACACCTTC. Its translation is CASGGTGGLGYTF.

V usage is TRBV11-3 and J usage is TRBJ2-1, with TRBD1 as a possible D gene (6 bases). Trimming cost V 5 bases and J 5 bases, with 10 bases left between them. The CDR3 consists of 13 residues. Germline CDR1 reads SGHNT; CDR2 reads YENEEA. In DNA, the CDR3 is TGTGCCAGCAGCGCCCGGACAGACAATGAGCAGTTCTTC. This encodes CASSARTDNEQFF.

V is TRBV14 and J is TRBJ2-7; TRBD1 matches 9 bases. This CDR3 is 15 amino acids long. J lost 2 bases, V lost 5 bases, and 7 bases had no gene match. CDR1 is SGHDN and CDR2 is FVKESK in the germline V gene. CDR3 loop: CASSWTGAGAYEQYF. The CDR3, as DNA: TGTGCCAGCAGCTGGACAGGGGCCGGTGCCTACGAGCAGTACTTC.

The CDR3: CASTMTVFATDTQYF. The CDR3 coding sequence is TGTGCCAGCACAATGACAGTTTTCGCCACAGATACGCAGTATTTT. The chain recombines TRBV6-6 with TRBJ2-3; a weak D match, TRBD1 (5 bases). The CDR3 runs to 15 residues. Trimming stripped 7 bases from V and 2 bases from J, with 16 bases between. The germline CDR1 and CDR2 sequences are MNHNY and SVGAGI (reference sequence).

The J gene is TRBJ1-5, the V gene TRBV27; D gene uncertain. Trimming shortened V by 3 bases and J by 7 bases, and 13 bases separated the two germline ends. CDR3 size: 14 residues. Looked up from germline, CDR1 is MNHEY and CDR2 is SMNVEV (reference sequence). The CDR3 loop is CASSFRPIGQPQHF. CDR3 bases: TGTGCCAGCAGTTTCCGACCCATCGGGCAGCCCCAGCATTTT.

A single count supports this clone. V usage is TRBV7-3 and J usage is TRBJ2-5; 13 bases fit TRBD2. CDR3 length: 16 amino acids. After removal of 4 bases from V and 3 bases from J, the junction contained 5 bases not matched to a gene. Germline CDR1 and CDR2: SGHTA and FQGTGA. The CDR3, as DNA: TGTGCCAGCAGCTCCCCCGGGACTAGCGGGAAAGAGACCCAGTACTTC. Its translation is CASSSPGTSGKETQYF. The full variable domain, rest sourced from reference TRBV7-3 and TRBJ2-5, is GAGVSQTPSNKVTEKGKYVELRCDPISGHTALYWYRQSLGQGPEFLIYFQGTGAADDSGLPNDRFFAVRPEGSVSTLKIQRTERGDSAVYLCASSSPGTSGKETQYFGPGTRLLVL.

The chain links TRBV11-2 to TRBJ1-1; possible D gene TRBD1, 6 bases. The germline V gene encodes CDR1 SGHAT and CDR2 FQNNGV. The CDR3 is made up of 15 amino acids. Trimming left V 4 bases short and J 1 base short, with 13 bases between. The CDR3 DNA reads as TGTGCCAGCAGCTCAAACCTAGGGGGGAACACTGAAGCTTTCTTT. Protein: CASSSNLGGNTEAFF.

The V gene is TRBV2, the J gene TRBJ2-2; TRBD1 might be the D (5 bases). Trimming took 3 bases from V and 2 from J, leaving 10 bases between them. Per germline, CDR1 SNHLY and CDR2 FYNNEI. The CDR3 is made up of 15 amino acids. The CDR3 is CASSDRVDNTGELFF. In nucleotides, the CDR3 is TGTGCCAGCAGTGACAGGGTAGATAACACCGGGGAGCTGTTTTTT.

This clone was seen a single time. The chain is built from TRBV11-2 and TRBJ1-2; no clear D gene. V lost 1 base and J lost 2, with 11 bases in between. Germline lookup yields CDR1 SGHAT and CDR2 FQNNGV. The CDR3 length is 15 residues. The CDR3 DNA follows: TGTGCCAGCAGCTTAGTGAGGAACTCGAACTATGGCTACACCTTC. Translating it yields CASSLVRNSNYGYTF.

The chain uses TRBV7-8 and TRBJ2-1; 9 bases are shared with TRBD2. CDR3 size: 17 residues. Germline CDR1 reads SGHVS; CDR2 reads FQNEAQ. With V trimmed by 1 base and J by 5 bases, 9 bases remained unmatched. Here the CDR3 DNA reads TGTGCCAGCAGCTTAGGCTTTAGCGGGAGTTCGAACAATGAGCAGTTCTTC. Amino acids: CASSLGFSGSSNNEQFF. Full variable domain (rest looked up from reference TRBV7-8 and TRBJ2-1): GAGVSQSPRYKVAKRGQDVALRCDPISGHVSLFWYQQALGQGPEFLTYFQNEAQLDKSGLPSDRFFAERPEGSVSTLKIQRTQQEDSAVYLCASSLGFSGSSNNEQFFGPGTRLTVL.

Comment on this clone: At one boundary the junction diverges from the germline segment, which might be a read error. Other DNA sequences in the sample encode the same CDR3. CDR3 protein: CASNPTGTSHTTQYF. Written as DNA, the CDR3 is TGCGCCAGCAACCCGACCGGGACTAGCCACACGACGCAGTATTTT. The chain is built from TRBV9 and TRBJ2-3, with 9 bases aligning to TRBD2. The V gene's germline CDR1 is SGDLS and CDR2 YYNGEE. The CDR3 is 15 amino acids.

This clone appeared a single time. This chain uses TRBV29-1 with TRBJ2-3; the match to TRBD2 covers 7 bases. The J segment lost 6 bases and the V segment lost 6 bases, leaving 12 bases of the junction unmatched. Germline loops: CDR1 SQVTM, CDR2 ANQGSEA. The length of the CDR3 is 14 residues. The CDR3 region is CSVRKLGGGDTQYF. The CDR3 nucleotides are TGCAGCGTCCGAAAGTTGGGGGGAGGGGATACGCAGTATTTT.

V and J are TRBV5-1 and TRBJ2-2; TRBD1 matches 8 bases. Germline trimming cut 4 bases from V and 3 bases from J; bases unmatched to any gene: 5. The CDR3 has 15 residues. Germline CDR1 reads SGHRS; CDR2 reads YFSETQ. CDR3 in DNA: TGCGCCAGCAGCCCTCTACAGGGGGACACCGGGGAGCTGTTTTTT. Protein product: CASSPLQGDTGELFF.

The gene calls are TRBV11-1 and TRBJ2-1, with D perhaps matching TRBD1 (5 bases). V was clipped by 4 bases and J by 4 bases, with 14 bases between them. CDR1 SGHAT and CDR2 FQDESV come from the germline V gene (reference sequence). The CDR3 is 15 amino acids. The CDR3 DNA is TGTGCCAGCAGCTCCCCAAGGGGTGTATACAATGAGCAGTTCTTC. It translates to CASSSPRGVYNEQFF. The full variable domain, its missing parts supplied by reference TRBV11-1 and TRBJ2-1, is EAEVAQSPRYKITEKSQAVAFWCDPISGHATLYWYRQILGQGPELLVQFQDESVVDDSQLPKDRFSAERLKGVDSTLKIQPAELGDSAMYLCASSSPRGVYNEQFFGPGTRLTVL.